The 18 T cell receptor beta chains in this list originate from one sample, sequenced in a study of T cell repertoires in cytomegalovirus infection. TCRdb re-analysed the reads in MiXCR, keeping a single row per CDR3 protein. Found here are 310,000 or so distinct CDR3 sequences, around 9.6% of them singletons; the top ten hold 2% to 3%. Sequenced input: PBMCs. These receptor sequences come from a human donor in good health (CMV status not recorded). Some clones in this sample may be carry-over from other donors' samples.

This clonotype was seen a handful of times. The chain carries TRBV14 and TRBJ1-1; D unresolved. Germline V gene data show CDR1 as SGHDN and CDR2 as FVKESK. Trimming removed 5 bases from V and 2 bases from J, with 15 bases in between. The CDR3 contains 15 residues. Here the CDR3 reads CASSSLENTNTEAFF. DNA for the CDR3: TGTGCCAGCAGCTCATTAGAAAATACAAACACTGAAGCTTTCTTT.

This clonotype was picked up many times. The chain is built from TRBV6-5 and TRBJ1-1; D is undetermined. Germline CDR1 MNHEY, CDR2 SVGAGI. V dropped 7 bases and J dropped 1 base, with 16 bases sitting between them. There are 15 residues in the CDR3. DNA for the CDR3: TGTGCCAGCAACACCCTAAGCAGCCAGAACACTGAAGCTTTCTTT. Translated: CASNTLSSQNTEAFF.

This clonotype was found many times. This chain joins TRBV12-5 and TRBJ2-2; TRBD2 agrees at 11 bases. There are 16 residues in the CDR3. V dropped 5 bases and J dropped 7; count of bases not matched to a gene: 9. Germline values: CDR1 LGHNT, CDR2 FRNRAP. In nucleotides, the CDR3 is TGTGCTAGTGGTCCTACTAGCGGGGGAGTTGACGGGGAGCTGTTTTTT. It codes for CASGPTSGGVDGELFF.

V is TRBV12-3 or TRBV12-4 and J is TRBJ1-2, with 7 positions matching TRBD1. CDR3 length equals 15 residues. V trimming: 6 bases; J trimming: 8 bases; junction bases outside the gene matches: 15. The CDR3 reads CASSSDPTGSYGYTF. The CDR3 DNA reads as TGTGCCAGCAGCTCTGATCCGACAGGGAGCTACGGCTACACCTTC.

In its sample, this clonotype was seen many times. The chain couples TRBV5-4 to TRBJ2-5; no reliable D call. This CDR3 is 13 amino acids long. The germline V gene encodes CDR1 SGHNT and CDR2 YYREEE (reference sequence). The germline V and J ends were trimmed by 4 bases and 2 bases, with 9 bases remaining between them. CDR3 coding DNA: TGTGCCAGCAGCAGGGTCACTCAAGAGACCCAGTACTTC. Translating gives CASSRVTQETQYF.

This sequence joins TRBV20-1 and TRBJ2-1, with 8 nucleotides matching TRBD2. The CDR3 runs 13 residues. Looked up from germline, CDR1 is DFQATT and CDR2 is SNEGSKA (reference sequence). With 8 bases clipped from V and 9 bases from J, the junction kept 12 bases outside the gene matches. CDR3 sequence reads: CSKPTGGLGEQFF. The CDR3 DNA reads as TGCAGTAAACCCACGGGGGGGCTAGGTGAGCAGTTCTTC.

This clonotype was seen many times. The gene calls are TRBV6-2 or TRBV6-3 and TRBJ2-3; D gene unclear. Germline V gene sequence: CDR1 MNHEY, CDR2 SVGEGT. V gave up 8 bases and J gave up 1 base, with 7 bases separating them. This CDR3 spans 12 amino acids. As DNA, the CDR3 is TGTGCCAGCGCGCAGGGCACAGATACGCAGTATTTT. Its translation: CASAQGTDTQYF.

This clonotype was counted between two and nine times. The V gene is TRBV28, the J gene TRBJ2-7; D perhaps matches TRBD2 (6 bases). This CDR3 region has 14 residues. V was cut by 5 bases and J by 1 base, with 12 bases left in between. In germline, CDR1 is MDHEN, CDR2 SYDVKM. CDR3 amino acids: CASSDLGLSYEQYV. For the CDR3, the DNA is TGTGCCAGCAGTGATCTGGGACTTTCCTACGAGCAGTACGTC.

Only a few counts were recorded for this clonotype. The rearrangement joins TRBV5-1 to TRBJ2-7; the D call may be TRBD1 or TRBD2 (5 bases each). V was cut by 7 bases and J by 4 bases, with 18 bases left in between. Looked up from germline, CDR1 is SGHRS and CDR2 is YFSETQ. The CDR3 consists of 14 residues. CDR3 nucleotides: TGCGCCAGCGGTTTGGGGACGGGGAAGTACGAGCAGTACGTC. This translates into CASGLGTGKYEQYV.

This clonotype was detected a few times. The CDR3 spells CATSRGGEPVTGYGYTF. CDR3 DNA: TGTGCCACCAGCAGAGGAGGCGAGCCCGTCACGGGTTATGGCTACACCTTC. The J gene is TRBJ1-2, the V gene TRBV15; no firm D call. V lost 1 base to trimming and J lost 5 bases, with 20 bases between them. The germline CDR1 and CDR2 sequences are LNHNV and YYDKDF (reference sequence). The CDR3 runs 17 residues. Based on the CDR3 plus reference TRBV15 and TRBJ1-2, the full variable domain is DAMVIQNPRYQVTQFGKPVTLSCSQTLNHNVMYWYQQKSSQAPKLLFHYYDKDFNNEADTPDNFQSRRPNTSFCFLDIRSPGLGDTAMYLCATSRGGEPVTGYGYTFGSGTRLTVV.

This clonotype was seen at least ten times. The chain links TRBV11-1 to TRBJ2-7; D assignment may be TRBD1 or TRBD2 (5 bases each). Trimming cost V 4 bases and J 3 bases, with 16 bases left between them. There are 15 residues in the CDR3. Looked up from germline, CDR1 is SGHAT and CDR2 is FQDESV (reference sequence). The CDR3 nucleotides are TGTGCCAGCAGCTCCCCGAGGGACGGAAACTACGAGCAGTACTTC. It is translated as CASSSPRDGNYEQYF.

This clonotype showed up many times. This chain connects TRBV28 to TRBJ1-5, with D unclear. The germline gives CDR1 MDHEN, CDR2 SYDVKM. The germline V and J ends were trimmed by 2 bases and 5 bases, with 7 bases remaining between them. This CDR3 is 13 amino acids long. The CDR3 is CASSLEVDQPQHF. CDR3 nucleotide sequence: TGTGCCAGCAGTTTAGAGGTTGATCAGCCCCAGCATTTT.

This clonotype appeared many times. CDR3 DNA sequence: TGTGCCAGCAGTATGGGACAGGGGATGGTAAACACCATATATTTT. This sequence encodes CASSMGQGMVNTIYF. This sequence joins TRBV28 and TRBJ1-3; 10 bases match TRBD1. Germline assignment: CDR1 MDHEN and CDR2 SYDVKM. This CDR3 has 15 residues. With 5 bases clipped from V and 6 bases from J, the junction kept 7 bases outside the gene matches. Combining the CDR3 with reference TRBV28 and TRBJ1-3 gives the whole variable domain DVKVTQSSRYLVKRTGEKVFLECVQDMDHENMFWYRQDPGLGLRLIYFSYDVKMKEKGDIPEGYSVSREKKERFSLILESASTNQTSMYLCASSMGQGMVNTIYFGEGSWLTVV.

This clonotype was seen once. The chain has TRBV20-1 and TRBJ2-4, with TRBD2 identical over 7 bases. V trimming: 2 bases; J trimming: 4 bases; junction bases outside the gene matches: 5. The germline V gene has CDR1 DFQATT and CDR2 SNEGSKA (reference sequence). CDR3 size: 14 residues. The DNA of the CDR3 is TGCAGTGCTAGACCCGCTAGCGGAAAAAACATTCAGTACTTC. Its protein is CSARPASGKNIQYF.

This chain links TRBV18 with TRBJ1-5; D may be TRBD1 (5 bases). V was clipped by 2 bases and J by 2 bases, with 13 bases between them. This CDR3 comprises 16 residues. Germline V gene data show CDR1 as KGHSH and CDR2 as LQKENI. The CDR3 sequence: CASSPGTQGGNQPQHF. CDR3 nucleotides: TGTGCCAGCTCACCAGGGACCCAGGGTGGCAATCAGCCCCAGCATTTT. Variable domain in full (rest from reference TRBV18 and TRBJ1-5): NAGVMQNPRHLVRRRGQEARLRCSPMKGHSHVYWYRQLPEEGLKFMVYLQKENIIDESGMPKERFSAEFPKEGPSILRIQQVVRGDSAAYFCASSPGTQGGNQPQHFGDGTRLSIL.

This clonotype has only a few counts. This chain joins TRBV6-5 and TRBJ2-1, with TRBD2 matching 13 bases. V shed 6 bases, J shed 6 bases, and the junction held 8 bases outside the gene matches. Germline loops: CDR1 MNHEY, CDR2 SVGAGI. The CDR3 extends over 16 amino acids. CDR3 sequence: CASRPLAGGRGNEQFF. The CDR3, as DNA: TGTGCCAGCAGGCCACTAGCGGGGGGGCGCGGCAATGAGCAGTTCTTC.

In its sample, this clonotype was seen many times. This chain joins TRBV7-2 and TRBJ2-1; D assignment may be TRBD1 or TRBD2 (5 bases each). CDR3 size: 13 residues. The germline V gene encodes CDR1 SGHTA and CDR2 FQGNSA. The V end lost 8 bases, the J end lost 5 bases, and 13 bases lay between the germline ends. The CDR3 DNA sequence: TGTGCCAGCGGCCGGGACCTTAACAATGAGCAGTTCTTC. Its translation is CASGRDLNNEQFF.

This clonotype was detected many times. The genes are TRBV7-2 and TRBJ1-6, with D hard to call. Between the trimmed V and J ends, which lost 5 bases and 11 bases, there was a span of 10 bases. Germline CDR1 SGHTA, CDR2 FQGNSA. This CDR3 region has 12 residues. Here the CDR3 DNA reads TGTGCCAGCAGCCTCATGGGTCCACCCCTCCACTTT. Translated: CASSLMGPPLHF.